This TCR beta chain was identified during a study of radiation and T cells in renal cell carcinoma. From germline, CDR1 is MDHEN and CDR2 SYDVKM. The CDR3 is 14 residues long. V was trimmed by 3 bases and J by 10 bases, leaving 13 bases between them. The table came from immunoSEQ multiplex PCR; TCRdb's copy has only in-frame clones and leaves some out. The repertoire has roughly 80,000 clones, around four fifths of them found once; the top ten carry under 2.5%. Time point indicated: blood 4 weeks post-SBRT, at nephrectomy. The treatment was: 15 Gy SBRT to primary tumor, nephrectomy 4 weeks later. This TCR came from a woman in her fifties or sixties with renal cell carcinoma. The genes are TRBV28 and TRBJ1-6, with a weak D call TRBD1 (5 bases). Source: blood, taken from a patient whose treatment included radiotherapy and nephrectomy. The CDR3 DNA reads as TGTGCCAGCAGTTTTCGGGGGGAGGGGTCACCCCTCCACTTT. This gives the protein CASSFRGEGSPLHF.